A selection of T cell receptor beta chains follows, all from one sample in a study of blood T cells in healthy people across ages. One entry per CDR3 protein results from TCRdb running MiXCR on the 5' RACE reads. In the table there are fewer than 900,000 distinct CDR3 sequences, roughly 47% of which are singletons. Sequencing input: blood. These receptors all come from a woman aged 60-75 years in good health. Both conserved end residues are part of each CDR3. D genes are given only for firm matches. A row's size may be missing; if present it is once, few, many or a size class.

CDR3aa: CASILGGTGLPGANVLTF
CDR3nt: TGTGCCAGCATCTTAGGGGGGACAGGGTTGCCTGGGGCCAACGTCCTGACTTTC
d_gene: TRBD1
j_gene: TRBJ2-6
abundance: NA
v_gene: TRBV6-2/TRBV6-3

CDR3aa: CASGGTGGFGDNQPQHF
CDR3nt: TGTGCCAGCGGAGGGACAGGGGGCTTTGGTGACAATCAGCCCCAGCATTTT
d_gene: TRBD1
j_gene: TRBJ1-5
abundance: NA
v_gene: TRBV18

CDR3aa: CATSDGAFPLYNEQFF
CDR3nt: TGTGCCACCAGCGATGGAGCGTTTCCCCTATACAATGAGCAGTTCTTC
d_gene: NA
j_gene: TRBJ2-1
abundance: NA
v_gene: TRBV24-1

CDR3aa: CASSKMTEQYF
CDR3nt: TGTGCCAGCAGCAAAATGACCGAGCAGTACTTC
d_gene: NA
j_gene: TRBJ2-7
abundance: NA
v_gene: TRBV28

CDR3aa: CSASPMDGGSGPQHF
CDR3nt: TGCAGTGCTAGTCCGATGGACGGAGGGTCCGGGCCCCAGCATTTT
d_gene: NA
j_gene: TRBJ1-5
abundance: few
v_gene: TRBV20-1

CDR3aa: CASSPPGLAGVDEQYF
CDR3nt: TGTGCCAGCAGCCCACCGGGACTAGCGGGAGTTGACGAGCAGTACTTC
d_gene: TRBD2
j_gene: TRBJ2-7
abundance: NA
v_gene: TRBV7-2

CDR3aa: CASSQENGGLAKNIQYF
CDR3nt: TGTGCCAGCAGCCAAGAGAACGGGGGGTTAGCCAAAAACATTCAGTACTTC
d_gene: TRBD2
j_gene: TRBJ2-4
abundance: NA
v_gene: TRBV4-2

CDR3aa: CSVLLSSRAYNEQFF
CDR3nt: TGCAGCGTTTTGCTCTCCTCGAGGGCCTACAATGAGCAGTTCTTC
d_gene: NA
j_gene: TRBJ2-1
abundance: NA
v_gene: TRBV29-1

CDR3aa: CSVGTGAGNTIYF
CDR3nt: TGCAGCGTTGGGACAGGGGCTGGAAACACCATATATTTT
d_gene: TRBD1
j_gene: TRBJ1-3
abundance: NA
v_gene: TRBV29-1

CDR3aa: CSVNVGGPNYGYTF
CDR3nt: TGCAGCGTGAACGTAGGGGGACCCAACTATGGCTACACCTTC
d_gene: NA
j_gene: TRBJ1-2
abundance: many
v_gene: TRBV29-1

CDR3aa: CASSIGTALNEKLFF
CDR3nt: TGTGCCAGCAGCATAGGGACTGCCCTAAATGAAAAACTGTTTTTT
d_gene: NA
j_gene: TRBJ1-4
abundance: NA
v_gene: TRBV7-2

CDR3aa: CASSQVQASGRDSAYEQYF
CDR3nt: TGTGCCAGCAGCCAGGTTCAAGCTAGCGGGAGGGACTCGGCCTACGAGCAGTACTTC
d_gene: TRBD2
j_gene: TRBJ2-7
abundance: many
v_gene: TRBV3-1

CDR3aa: CASSDGYEQYF
CDR3nt: TGCGCCAGCAGTGATGGTTACGAGCAGTACTTC
d_gene: NA
j_gene: TRBJ2-7
abundance: many
v_gene: TRBV10-1

CDR3aa: CSARDLQSSYNEQFF
CDR3nt: TGCAGTGCTAGAGATCTCCAGTCCTCCTACAATGAGCAGTTCTTC
d_gene: NA
j_gene: TRBJ2-1
abundance: NA
v_gene: TRBV20-1

CDR3aa: CASSLDQGARGYTF
CDR3nt: TGTGCCAGCAGCTTAGATCAGGGGGCGCGCGGCTACACCTTC
d_gene: TRBD1
j_gene: TRBJ1-2
abundance: NA
v_gene: TRBV11-2

CDR3aa: CASSRGLAGGGNNEQFF
CDR3nt: TGCGCCAGCAGCCGAGGACTAGCGGGAGGTGGGAACAATGAGCAGTTCTTC
d_gene: TRBD2
j_gene: TRBJ2-1
abundance: NA
v_gene: TRBV5-1

CDR3aa: CSARASGGLAKNIQYF
CDR3nt: TGCAGTGCTAGGGCTAGCGGGGGTTTAGCCAAAAACATTCAGTACTTC
d_gene: TRBD2
j_gene: TRBJ2-4
abundance: NA
v_gene: TRBV20-1

CDR3aa: CASSQPRTGLNSPLHF
CDR3nt: TGTGCCAGCAGTCAACCCCGGACAGGTCTTAATTCACCCCTCCACTTT
d_gene: TRBD1
j_gene: TRBJ1-6
abundance: NA
v_gene: TRBV27

CDR3aa: CASSQDTAGSIYGYTF
CDR3nt: TGCGCCAGCAGCCAAGATACGGCCGGCAGCATTTATGGCTACACCTTC
d_gene: NA
j_gene: TRBJ1-2
abundance: NA
v_gene: TRBV4-1

CDR3aa: CASSFIETGTEAFF
CDR3nt: TGTGCCAGCAGTTTTATAGAGACGGGCACTGAAGCTTTCTTT
d_gene: NA
j_gene: TRBJ1-1
abundance: many
v_gene: TRBV12-3/TRBV12-4

CDR3aa: CSVERRYEQYF
CDR3nt: TGCAGCGTTGAAAGGCGGTACGAGCAGTACTTC
d_gene: NA
j_gene: TRBJ2-7
abundance: many
v_gene: TRBV29-1

CDR3aa: CASSLDQDYEQYF
CDR3nt: TGTGCCAGCAGCTTAGACCAGGACTACGAGCAGTACTTC
d_gene: NA
j_gene: TRBJ2-7
abundance: NA
v_gene: TRBV7-9

CDR3aa: CASSAGTADQPQHF
CDR3nt: TGTGCCAGCAGTGCCGGGACAGCGGATCAGCCCCAGCATTTT
d_gene: TRBD1
j_gene: TRBJ1-5
abundance: NA
v_gene: TRBV2

CDR3aa: CSARDRLARETQYF
CDR3nt: TGCAGTGCTAGAGATAGACTAGCAAGAGAGACCCAGTACTTC
d_gene: TRBD2
j_gene: TRBJ2-5
abundance: NA
v_gene: TRBV20-1

CDR3aa: CASSSATYTGELFF
CDR3nt: TGCGCCAGCAGCTCAGCTACGTACACCGGGGAGCTGTTTTTT
d_gene: NA
j_gene: TRBJ2-2
abundance: NA
v_gene: TRBV5-1

CDR3aa: CASSEARRKVIDQPQHF
CDR3nt: TGTGCCAGCAGCGAGGCCCGGAGGAAAGTTATCGATCAGCCCCAGCATTTT
d_gene: NA
j_gene: TRBJ1-5
abundance: NA
v_gene: TRBV7-8

CDR3aa: CASSKWTSGTPDTQYF
CDR3nt: TGTGCCAGCAGCAAATGGACTAGCGGGACACCAGATACGCAGTATTTT
d_gene: TRBD2
j_gene: TRBJ2-3
abundance: NA
v_gene: TRBV9

CDR3aa: CSARDMERAGNQPQHF
CDR3nt: TGCAGTGCTAGAGATATGGAGCGGGCAGGGAATCAGCCCCAGCATTTT
d_gene: NA
j_gene: TRBJ1-5
abundance: few
v_gene: TRBV20-1